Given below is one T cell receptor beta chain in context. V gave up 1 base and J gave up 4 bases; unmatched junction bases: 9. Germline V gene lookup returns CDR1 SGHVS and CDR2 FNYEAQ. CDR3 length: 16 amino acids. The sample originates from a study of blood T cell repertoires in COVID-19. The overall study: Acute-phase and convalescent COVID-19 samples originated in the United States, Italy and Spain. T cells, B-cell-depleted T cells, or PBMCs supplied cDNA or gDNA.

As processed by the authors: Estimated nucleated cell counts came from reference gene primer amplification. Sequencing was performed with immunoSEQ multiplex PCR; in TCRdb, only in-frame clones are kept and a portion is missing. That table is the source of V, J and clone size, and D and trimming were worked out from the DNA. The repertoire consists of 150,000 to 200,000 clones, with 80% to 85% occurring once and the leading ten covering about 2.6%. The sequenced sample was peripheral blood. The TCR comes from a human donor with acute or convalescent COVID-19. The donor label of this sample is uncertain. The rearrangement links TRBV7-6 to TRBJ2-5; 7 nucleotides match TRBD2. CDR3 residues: CASSLESGVKGETQYF. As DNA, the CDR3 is TGTGCCAGCAGCTTAGAAAGCGGGGTAAAGGGAGAGACCCAGTACTTC.